The clone carrying this TCR beta chain was seen a few times. Original data processing: Estimation of nucleated cell counts relied on the amplification of reference gene primers. Profiled with immunoSEQ multiplex PCR; TCRdb holds only in-frame clones, not every one. V, J and clone size were drawn from that table, and D and trimming were deduced from the DNA. Of some 530,000 clones detected, approximately 83% appear once; the ten largest clones hold 3% to 3.5%. This entry comes from a study of blood T cell repertoires in COVID-19. Study information: Some COVID-19 samples were acute and others convalescent; all came from the United States, Italy and Spain. From T cells, B-cell-depleted T cells, or PBMCs came the material, which was cDNA or gDNA.

Germline lookup yields CDR1 MDHEN and CDR2 SYDVKM. Trimming shortened V by 2 bases and J by 10 bases, and 18 bases separated the two germline ends. This CDR3 is 15 amino acids long. This chain joins TRBV28 and TRBJ2-1; unclear D gene. The sequence was obtained from a human donor in a cohort sampled during active COVID-19. What was sequenced was peripheral blood. The CDR3 region is CASSLSGFQVVEQFF. The CDR3 DNA sequence: TGTGCCAGCAGTTTAAGTGGCTTCCAGGTAGTGGAGCAGTTCTTC.